This TCR beta chain appears in the sequencing data of a study of neurological immune-mediated disorders. This clonotype showed up many times. Its matching antigen is unknown. Trimming took off 2 bases at V and 0 bases at J, with 8 bases between the two ends. This CDR3 has 15 residues. CDR1 is SGHRS and CDR2 is YFSETQ in the germline V gene. Regarding the study as a whole: Private repertoires in all groups were suggested by the absence of shared CDR3 amino acid sequences among expanded clones across subjects. HTLV-1-associated myelopathy displayed the greatest TCR clonal expansion, and multiple sclerosis exhibited the smallest, lower than that of healthy controls.

Described time point: longitudinal time-point 1 (baseline). As for the cDNA, it was generated by 5'RACE with 10-nucleotide random UMIs. From 15-18 subjects, over 180 million TCR-beta sequences were obtained in each sequencing run. Using its own MiXCR run on the 5' RACE reads, TCRdb lists one record per CDR3 protein. Of over 55,000 distinct CDR3 sequences in the sample, around 9.6% were seen once. The receptor comes from a man aged 25-45 years in good health. The J gene is TRBJ2-2, the V gene TRBV5-1, with D hard to call. The specimen was PBMCs. CDR3 in DNA: TGCGCCAGCAGCTTATCAACTACGAACACCGGGGAGCTGTTTTTT. Its protein product is CASSLSTTNTGELFF.